These T cell receptor beta chains were read from a single sample in a study of blood T cell repertoires in COVID-19. Method: immunoSEQ multiplex PCR; TCRdb's copy keeps in-frame clones and lacks some. The sample carries roughly 150,000 clones, more than 75% recorded once. The sequenced sample consisted of peripheral blood. The receptors stem from a woman at least 80 years old with COVID-19, enrolled during active disease. Both conserved end residues are part of each CDR3. The D gene is left open where the match is weak. Where a row states a size, it is once, few, many or the class of an expanded clone; other rows omit it.

j_gene: TRBJ1-5; v_gene: TRBV6-5; abundance: .; d_gene: .; CDR3aa: CASRGTIGGQPQHF; CDR3nt: TGTGCCAGCAGGGGGACAATCGGAGGCCAGCCCCAGCATTTT
j_gene: TRBJ2-2; v_gene: TRBV6-8; abundance: .; d_gene: TRBD2; CDR3aa: CAIGGLADRRTGELFF; CDR3nt: TGTGCCATCGGGGGACTAGCGGACAGGCGGACCGGGGAGCTGTTTTTT
j_gene: TRBJ1-2; v_gene: TRBV12-3/TRBV12-4; abundance: few; d_gene: .; CDR3aa: CASSLSGADGYTF; CDR3nt: TGTGCCAGCAGTTTAAGTGGGGCAGATGGCTACACCTTC
j_gene: TRBJ1-6; v_gene: TRBV6-5; abundance: .; d_gene: TRBD1; CDR3aa: CASSLGTDWIGSPLHF; CDR3nt: TGTGCCAGCAGTTTAGGGACAGACTGGATCGGTTCACCCCTCCACTTT
j_gene: TRBJ2-7; v_gene: TRBV28; abundance: .; d_gene: TRBD1; CDR3aa: CASRIGTGKGEQYF; CDR3nt: TGTGCCAGCAGGATAGGGACAGGGAAGGGCGAGCAGTACTTC
j_gene: TRBJ1-2; v_gene: TRBV28; abundance: once; d_gene: .; CDR3aa: CASRPIGQSALNYGYTF; CDR3nt: TGTGCCAGCAGACCAATCGGACAGTCCGCTTTAAACTATGGCTACACCTTC
j_gene: TRBJ2-5; v_gene: TRBV7-6; abundance: once; d_gene: TRBD2; CDR3aa: CAVDLLEEGTSGDIQETQYF; CDR3nt: TGTGCCGTCGACTTGTTGGAGGAGGGGACTAGCGGGGATATCCAAGAGACCCAGTACTTC
j_gene: TRBJ2-7; v_gene: TRBV27; abundance: .; d_gene: .; CDR3aa: CASSFRVDKPYEQYF; CDR3nt: TGTGCCAGCAGTTTTAGGGTGGACAAACCCTACGAGCAGTACTTC
j_gene: TRBJ1-6; v_gene: TRBV7-2; abundance: .; d_gene: TRBD1; CDR3aa: CASNGQGRSPLHF; CDR3nt: TGTGCCAGCAACGGACAGGGGCGGTCACCCCTCCACTTT
j_gene: TRBJ1-5; v_gene: TRBV28; abundance: .; d_gene: .; CDR3aa: CASSLKAFRQPQHF; CDR3nt: TGTGCCAGCAGTTTAAAAGCTTTTAGACAGCCCCAGCATTTT
j_gene: TRBJ2-1; v_gene: TRBV28; abundance: .; d_gene: .; CDR3aa: CASSFGFGNEQFF; CDR3nt: TGTGCCAGCAGTTTCGGGTTTGGGAATGAGCAGTTCTTC
j_gene: TRBJ1-1; v_gene: TRBV9; abundance: .; d_gene: .; CDR3aa: CASSTRGNTEAFF; CDR3nt: TGTGCCAGCTCGACTCGGGGGAACACTGAAGCTTTCTTT
j_gene: TRBJ1-2; v_gene: TRBV3-1/TRBV3-2; abundance: .; d_gene: TRBD1; CDR3aa: CASSQGLSTGAKGYTF; CDR3nt: TGTGCCAGCAGCCAAGGGCTTTCCACAGGGGCTAAGGGCTACACCTTC
j_gene: TRBJ2-5; v_gene: TRBV19; abundance: .; d_gene: TRBD1; CDR3aa: CASSTWGPGQGASNTQETQYF; CDR3nt: TGTGCCAGTAGTACATGGGGACCGGGACAGGGGGCCTCTAATACCCAAGAGACCCAGTACTTC
j_gene: TRBJ2-5; v_gene: TRBV11-2; abundance: .; d_gene: .; CDR3aa: CASAWRARETQYF; CDR3nt: TGTGCCAGCGCATGGAGGGCTCGGGAGACCCAGTACTTC
j_gene: TRBJ2-3; v_gene: TRBV6-5; abundance: .; d_gene: TRBD2; CDR3aa: CASSFLAASTDTQYF; CDR3nt: TGTGCCAGCAGTTTTCTAGCGGCTAGCACAGATACGCAGTATTTT
j_gene: TRBJ1-3; v_gene: TRBV28; abundance: .; d_gene: TRBD1; CDR3aa: CASSFGQGLQGNTIYF; CDR3nt: TGTGCCAGCAGTTTTGGACAGGGCCTGCAGGGAAACACCATATATTTT
j_gene: TRBJ1-4; v_gene: TRBV10-3; abundance: .; d_gene: .; CDR3aa: CAISANRVGEKLFF; CDR3nt: TGTGCCATCAGTGCCAACAGGGTGGGGGAAAAACTGTTTTTT
j_gene: TRBJ1-3; v_gene: TRBV18; abundance: .; d_gene: .; CDR3aa: CASSPPGVSGNTIYF; CDR3nt: TGTGCCAGCTCACCACCGGGAGTCTCTGGAAACACCATATATTTT
j_gene: TRBJ2-3; v_gene: TRBV7-6; abundance: .; d_gene: TRBD1; CDR3aa: CAVSTRGQGGNTQYF; CDR3nt: TGTGCCGTTTCAACCCGAGGACAGGGAGGTAATACGCAGTATTTT
j_gene: TRBJ1-1; v_gene: TRBV5-5; abundance: .; d_gene: TRBD1; CDR3aa: CASSAGTGGNTEAFF; CDR3nt: TGTGCCAGCAGCGCGGGGACAGGGGGGAACACTGAAGCTTTCTTT
j_gene: TRBJ2-2; v_gene: TRBV4-2; abundance: .; d_gene: .; CDR3aa: CASSQTTSTGELFF; CDR3nt: TGTGCCAGCAGCCAAACTACCTCCACCGGGGAGCTGTTTTTT
j_gene: TRBJ1-1; v_gene: TRBV19; abundance: few; d_gene: TRBD1; CDR3aa: CASSASWDSEAFF; CDR3nt: TGTGCCAGTAGCGCCTCCTGGGACAGTGAAGCTTTCTTT
j_gene: TRBJ2-7; v_gene: TRBV28; abundance: .; d_gene: .; CDR3aa: CASSSRSSGVSYEQYF; CDR3nt: TGTGCCAGCAGTTCCCGGAGTAGCGGCGTCTCCTACGAGCAGTACTTC
j_gene: TRBJ2-2; v_gene: TRBV4-2; abundance: .; d_gene: TRBD2; CDR3aa: CASSPRTRTTGELFF; CDR3nt: TGTGCCAGCAGCCCGAGGACTAGGACTACCGGGGAGCTGTTTTTT
j_gene: TRBJ2-7; v_gene: TRBV5-1; abundance: .; d_gene: .; CDR3aa: CASSPNTGSSYEQYF; CDR3nt: TGCGCCAGCAGTCCAAACACAGGGAGCTCCTACGAGCAGTACTTC
j_gene: TRBJ1-3; v_gene: TRBV7-9; abundance: once; d_gene: .; CDR3aa: CASSRDRGSGNTIYF; CDR3nt: TGTGCCAGCAGCAGGGACCGCGGCTCTGGAAACACCATATATTTT
j_gene: TRBJ2-4; v_gene: TRBV4-2; abundance: few; d_gene: .; CDR3aa: CASSQLGRGRVRAGGPNIQYF; CDR3nt: TGTGCCAGCAGCCAACTGGGCAGGGGGCGCGTTCGTGCGGGAGGGCCGAACATTCAGTACTTC
j_gene: TRBJ2-1; v_gene: TRBV3-1/TRBV3-2; abundance: .; d_gene: .; CDR3aa: CASSLLPGSYNEQFF; CDR3nt: TGTGCCAGCAGCCTCCTCCCGGGCTCCTACAATGAGCAGTTCTTC
j_gene: TRBJ2-5; v_gene: TRBV11-2; abundance: .; d_gene: TRBD1; CDR3aa: CASSFGGQGQETQYF; CDR3nt: TGTGCCAGCAGCTTCGGGGGACAGGGGCAAGAGACCCAGTACTTC
j_gene: TRBJ2-1; v_gene: TRBV7-2; abundance: once; d_gene: .; CDR3aa: CASSLTPGLGGNEQFF; CDR3nt: TGTGCCAGCAGCCTTACTCCGGGACTGGGGGGTAATGAGCAGTTCTTC
j_gene: TRBJ2-5; v_gene: TRBV11-2; abundance: once; d_gene: .; CDR3aa: CASSLGGELVETQYF; CDR3nt: TGTGCCAGCAGCTTAGGCGGGGAGTTGGTGGAGACCCAGTACTTC
j_gene: TRBJ2-2; v_gene: TRBV7-2; abundance: few; d_gene: .; CDR3aa: CASSFPRQGRKANTGELFF; CDR3nt: TGTGCCAGCAGCTTCCCCCGGCAGGGTAGAAAGGCGAACACCGGGGAGCTGTTTTTT
j_gene: TRBJ2-5; v_gene: TRBV4-2; abundance: .; d_gene: TRBD1; CDR3aa: CASSQENRGQETQYF; CDR3nt: TGTGCCAGCAGCCAAGAAAACAGGGGGCAAGAGACCCAGTACTTC
j_gene: TRBJ1-1; v_gene: TRBV7-9; abundance: .; d_gene: .; CDR3aa: CASSLDRYTEAFF; CDR3nt: TGTGCCAGCAGCTTGGACAGATACACTGAAGCTTTCTTT
j_gene: TRBJ1-2; v_gene: TRBV21-1; abundance: .; d_gene: .; CDR3aa: CASSNRDSQNYGYTF; CDR3nt: TGTGCCAGCAGCAATCGGGACAGCCAAAACTATGGCTACACCTTC
j_gene: TRBJ2-5; v_gene: TRBV18; abundance: .; d_gene: TRBD2; CDR3aa: CASSLRTSGIQETQYF; CDR3nt: TGTGCCAGCTCTCTGAGGACTAGCGGGATTCAAGAGACCCAGTACTTC
j_gene: TRBJ2-1; v_gene: TRBV29-1; abundance: .; d_gene: .; CDR3aa: CSVEQGVNEQFF; CDR3nt: TGCAGCGTTGAACAAGGGGTCAATGAGCAGTTCTTC
j_gene: TRBJ2-1; v_gene: TRBV7-9; abundance: .; d_gene: TRBD1; CDR3aa: CASSLGQEGSEQFF; CDR3nt: TGTGCCAGCAGCCTGGGACAGGAGGGGAGTGAGCAGTTCTTC
j_gene: TRBJ2-5; v_gene: TRBV28; abundance: .; d_gene: .; CDR3aa: CASSLRQHQETQYF; CDR3nt: TGTGCCAGCAGTTTGAGGCAGCACCAAGAGACCCAGTACTTC
j_gene: TRBJ2-7; v_gene: TRBV7-3; abundance: few; d_gene: .; CDR3aa: CASSPSEHRIFSYEQYF; CDR3nt: TGTGCCAGCAGCCCCTCCGAACACAGGATTTTCTCCTACGAGCAGTACTTC
j_gene: TRBJ1-3; v_gene: TRBV6-5; abundance: .; d_gene: .; CDR3aa: CASSYGLSGSGNTIYF; CDR3nt: TGTGCCAGCAGTTACGGACTGTCGGGCTCTGGAAACACCATATATTTT
j_gene: TRBJ2-2; v_gene: TRBV4-1; abundance: .; d_gene: .; CDR3aa: CASSRSPSLAGELFF; CDR3nt: TGCGCCAGCAGCCGAAGTCCTAGCCTGGCCGGGGAGCTGTTTTTT
j_gene: TRBJ2-3; v_gene: TRBV9; abundance: .; d_gene: TRBD1; CDR3aa: CASSVDGQGHDTQYF; CDR3nt: TGTGCCAGCAGCGTAGATGGACAGGGCCATGATACGCAGTATTTT
j_gene: TRBJ1-6; v_gene: TRBV7-3; abundance: few; d_gene: TRBD1; CDR3aa: CASSEQGVNSPLHF; CDR3nt: TGTGCCAGCAGCGAACAGGGGGTGAATTCACCCCTCCACTTT
j_gene: TRBJ1-2; v_gene: TRBV6-5; abundance: .; d_gene: .; CDR3aa: CASRDTGKDGYTF; CDR3nt: TGTGCCAGCAGAGATACAGGGAAGGATGGCTACACCTTC
j_gene: TRBJ1-1; v_gene: TRBV21-1; abundance: .; d_gene: .; CDR3aa: CASSKRTDVNTEAFF; CDR3nt: TGTGCCAGCAGCAAAAGGACAGACGTTAACACTGAAGCTTTCTTT
j_gene: TRBJ2-1; v_gene: TRBV4-1; abundance: .; d_gene: TRBD2; CDR3aa: CASSQLGLADNEQFF; CDR3nt: TGCGCCAGCAGCCAACTGGGACTAGCGGACAATGAGCAGTTCTTC
j_gene: TRBJ2-2; v_gene: TRBV6-5; abundance: .; d_gene: .; CDR3aa: CASRGQTLFGELFF; CDR3nt: TGTGCCAGCAGAGGACAGACCCTATTCGGGGAGCTGTTTTTT
j_gene: TRBJ2-3; v_gene: TRBV12-3/TRBV12-4; abundance: .; d_gene: .; CDR3aa: CASQISTDTQYF; CDR3nt: TGTGCCAGTCAAATTTCCACAGATACGCAGTATTTT
j_gene: TRBJ1-5; v_gene: TRBV6-5; abundance: .; d_gene: TRBD1; CDR3aa: CASSGQGDQPQHF; CDR3nt: TGTGCCAGCAGCGGACAGGGTGATCAGCCCCAGCATTTT
j_gene: TRBJ1-1; v_gene: TRBV6-5; abundance: .; d_gene: .; CDR3aa: CASSYALSGGTEAFF; CDR3nt: TGTGCCAGCAGTTACGCTCTAAGTGGGGGGACTGAAGCTTTCTTT
j_gene: TRBJ1-1; v_gene: TRBV5-6; abundance: .; d_gene: .; CDR3aa: CASSHQSLRVGGRAFF; CDR3nt: TGTGCCAGCAGCCACCAAAGCCTACGGGTCGGTGGTAGAGCTTTCTTT
j_gene: TRBJ1-2; v_gene: TRBV16; abundance: once; d_gene: .; CDR3aa: CASSQSNGYGYTF; CDR3nt: TGTGCCAGCAGCCAATCTAACGGGTATGGCTACACCTTC
j_gene: TRBJ2-1; v_gene: TRBV28; abundance: .; d_gene: TRBD2; CDR3aa: CASSTVAGGSNEQFF; CDR3nt: TGTGCCAGCAGTACTGTAGCGGGCGGATCCAATGAGCAGTTCTTC
j_gene: TRBJ2-7; v_gene: TRBV7-8; abundance: .; d_gene: TRBD1; CDR3aa: CASSRQRTGEQYF; CDR3nt: TGTGCCAGCAGCCGACAACGGACAGGCGAGCAGTACTTC
j_gene: TRBJ2-7; v_gene: TRBV15; abundance: .; d_gene: .; CDR3aa: CATSRDIGGEQYF; CDR3nt: TGTGCCACCAGCAGAGATATCGGCGGCGAGCAGTACTTC
j_gene: TRBJ2-3; v_gene: TRBV4-3; abundance: .; d_gene: TRBD2; CDR3aa: CASSQEATSGRAAGDTQYF; CDR3nt: TGCGCCAGCAGCCAAGAAGCGACTAGCGGGAGGGCCGCGGGAGATACGCAGTATTTT
j_gene: TRBJ1-2; v_gene: TRBV5-1; abundance: once; d_gene: TRBD1; CDR3aa: CASSLNRGTNYGYTF; CDR3nt: TGCGCCAGCTCCTTAAACAGGGGAACTAACTATGGCTACACCTTC